This record concerns one T cell receptor (beta chain) sequence. The antigen is unknown. At the deep level, the assay was run. Researchers divided each subset's genomic DNA evenly across several immunoSEQ plates. TCRdb's copy holds only in-frame clones and misses some; the assay was immunoSEQ multiplex PCR. Of about 640,000 clones listed, about two thirds are singletons. The CDR3 runs to 15 residues. Germline CDR1 GTSNPN, CDR2 SVGIG (reference sequence). Trimming stripped 0 bases from V and 0 bases from J, with 12 bases between. The study separated CD4+ cells into CD45RA+ naive and CD45RA-negative memory subsets. The data are from a study of shared clonotypes between healthy human individuals. Study observations and caveats: The represented genetic and exposure-history diversity was limited by the small number of donors.

The source of this sequence is a woman under 40 in good health. Material: memory CD4+ T cells sorted from blood. The subset here: CD45RA-negative fraction. V usage is TRBV30 and J usage is TRBJ2-7; D is unclear. In DNA form, the CDR3 reads TGTGCCTGGAGTGTGAAGACCGGAAGCTCCTACGAGCAGTACTTC. Translated, it gives CAWSVKTGSSYEQYF.